Listed below are T cell receptor beta chains from one sample, sequenced in a study of T cell responses to AZD1222 COVID-19 vaccine. TCRdb keeps only in-frame clones here, not all; method: immunoSEQ multiplex PCR. The data contain about 92,000 clones, roughly 90% of them singletons. Sequencing used peripheral blood, obtained on day 0 of AZD1222 vaccination. These receptors were taken from an adult in good health. The CDR3 runs from the conserved cysteine through the conserved F or W. Fields, in order: V gene, CDR3 length, clone size, D gene, J gene, CDR3 protein, CDR3 DNA. D genes are given only for firm matches. Size values are once, few and many counts, or a class for expanded clones, and some rows have none.

>TRBV7-2|15|many|-|TRBJ2-7
CASSLQGASSYEQYF
TGTGCCAGCAGCTTACAAGGGGCCAGCTCCTACGAGCAGTACTTC
>TRBV7-3|15|-|-|TRBJ2-2
CASSLSGSISGELFF
TGTGCCAGCAGCTTATCGGGGAGTATCTCCGGGGAGCTGTTTTTT
>TRBV30|13|-|-|TRBJ1-6
CAYEDSNRTPLHF
TGTGCCTATGAGGACAGTAATAGGACACCCCTCCACTTT
>TRBV5-1|16|once|TRBD2|TRBJ2-7
CASSFPAGPKSYEQYF
TGCGCCAGCAGCTTTCCAGCGGGACCAAAATCCTACGAGCAGTACTTC
>TRBV7-8|17|-|TRBD2|TRBJ2-2
CASSKQVAGVSTGELFF
TGTGCCAGCAGCAAACAAGTAGCGGGAGTGAGCACCGGGGAGCTGTTTTTT
>TRBV15|14|-|TRBD2|TRBJ2-1
CATGASGPYNEQFF
TGTGCCACCGGAGCTAGCGGACCCTACAATGAGCAGTTCTTC
>TRBV28|13|-|-|TRBJ1-2
CASSLGTHYGYTF
TGTGCCAGCAGTTTGGGGACTCACTATGGCTACACCTTC
>TRBV6-1|16|-|TRBD1|TRBJ1-5
CASSASGTVSNQPQHF
TGTGCCAGCAGTGCCTCCGGGACAGTTAGCAATCAGCCCCAGCATTTT
>TRBV28|14|-|TRBD1|TRBJ1-2
CASSSLPTGLGYTF
TGTGCCAGCAGTTCCTTACCGACAGGGTTGGGCTACACCTTC
>TRBV7-2|17|once|TRBD2|TRBJ2-1
CASSHRRASGRSHEQFF
TGTGCCAGCAGCCACCGTCGGGCTAGCGGGAGGTCCCATGAGCAGTTCTTC
>TRBV7-9|14|once|-|TRBJ2-5
CASSLSGSQETQYF
TGTGCCAGCAGCTTATCGGGCAGCCAAGAGACCCAGTACTTC
>TRBV3-1/TRBV3-2|15|-|-|TRBJ1-1
CASSRFAGVNTEAFF
TGTGCCAGCAGCCGATTTGCGGGAGTGAACACTGAAGCTTTCTTT